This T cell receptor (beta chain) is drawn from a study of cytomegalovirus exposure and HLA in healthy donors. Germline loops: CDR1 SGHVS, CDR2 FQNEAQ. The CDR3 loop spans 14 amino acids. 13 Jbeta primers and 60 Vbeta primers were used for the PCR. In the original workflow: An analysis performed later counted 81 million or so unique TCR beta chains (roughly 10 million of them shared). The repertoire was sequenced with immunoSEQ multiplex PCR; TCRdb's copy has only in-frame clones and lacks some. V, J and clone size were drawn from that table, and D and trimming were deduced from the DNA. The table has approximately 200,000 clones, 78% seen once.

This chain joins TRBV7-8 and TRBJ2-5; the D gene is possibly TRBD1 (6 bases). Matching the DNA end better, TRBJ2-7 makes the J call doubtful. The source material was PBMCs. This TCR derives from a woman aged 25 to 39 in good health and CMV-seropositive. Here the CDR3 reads CASSRIQGTYEQYF. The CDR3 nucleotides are TGTGCCAGCAGCCGAATACAGGGTACCTACGAGCAGTACTTC.